This TCR beta chain was captured by sequencing in a study of T cell changes during pregnancy in multiple sclerosis. TCRdb's table, derived via immunoSEQ multiplex PCR, lists solely in-frame clones and lacks some. The table shows around 60,000 clones, with roughly nine tenths occurring only once. The CDR3 consists of 12 residues. The germline V and J ends were trimmed by 5 bases and 15 bases, with 16 bases remaining between them. Per the germline V gene, CDR1 is SGHNT and CDR2 is YENEEA. The input for sequencing was CD4+ T cells from peripheral blood mononuclear cells, taken after pregnancy. The chain has TRBV11-3 and TRBJ2-2; a weak D match, TRBD1 (5 bases). The clonotype originates from a female donor in good health, enrolled as a control in a pregnancy study. This CDR3 is CASSLLLPGLFF. CDR3 coding DNA: TGTGCCAGCAGCCTCTTACTCCCAGGGTTGTTTTTT. Combining the CDR3 with reference TRBV11-3 and TRBJ2-2 gives the whole variable domain EAGVVQSPRYKIIEKKQPVAFWCNPISGHNTLYWYLQNLGQGPELLIRYENEEAVDDSQLPKDRFSAERLKGVDSTLKIQPAELGDSAVYLCASSLLLPGLFFGEGSRLTVL.